One and the same sample provided the 3 T cell receptor beta chains below, sequenced in a study of spatial heterogeneity in lung cancer. Documented time point: sample taken at primary tumor resection. Without sorting, whole RNA was sequenced from tumor, nontumor lung or frozen PBMC. TCRdb reprocessed the 5' RACE reads with MiXCR, giving one entry per CDR3 protein. The sample holds about 38,000 distinct CDR3 sequences, 6.5% to 9.5% seen once. Here the sequenced sample was PBMCs, taken at surgery. Source of these receptors: a male donor with early-stage non-small cell lung cancer.

This clonotype was recorded at least ten times. The chain is built from TRBV18 and TRBJ2-2, with D perhaps TRBD1 (5 bases). Trimming shortened V by 1 base and J by 0 bases, and 9 bases separated the two germline ends. Looked up from germline, CDR1 is KGHSH and CDR2 is LQKENI. The CDR3 spans 16 residues. The CDR3 here is CASSPQRQSNTGELFF. The CDR3 coding sequence is TGTGCCAGCTCACCACAGAGACAGTCGAACACCGGGGAGCTGTTTTTT.

In its sample, this clonotype was seen many times. The chain is built from TRBV11-3 and TRBJ2-1; D gene ambiguous. The CDR3 contains 12 residues. Germline V CDR1 and CDR2: SGHNT, YENEEA. Trimming cost V 5 bases and J 5 bases, with 7 bases left between them. The CDR3 DNA follows: TGTGCCAGCAGCCCCAAGAACAATGAGCAGTTCTTC. This gives the protein CASSPKNNEQFF.

The chain carries TRBV29-1 and TRBJ1-4, with no clear D. Germline values: CDR1 SQVTM, CDR2 ANQGSEA. V lost 4 bases and J lost 10, with 13 bases in between. This CDR3 is built from 12 residues. CDR3 nucleotides: TGCAGCGTTGGGAGTTTTTCAGGAAAACTGTTTTTT. Protein product: CSVGSFSGKLFF.